The clone carrying this TCR beta chain has more than one count but fewer than ten. The antigen remains unidentified. The data originate from a study of T cells after yellow fever vaccination. Findings of the study overall: Peaking faster, on day 5 versus 15, the secondary response was nonetheless weaker. The booster response re-showed most primary clones: approximately 97% CD4, more than 70% CD8.

Generation of TCR cDNA used 5'RACE template switching (which added a universal primer site and UMIs). TCRdb processed the 5' RACE reads anew with MiXCR; each CDR3 protein has one entry. The data contain just under 600,000 distinct CDR3 sequences, about 13% of them singletons. The length of the CDR3 is 15 residues. The germline V gene encodes CDR1 DFQATT and CDR2 SNEGSKA (reference sequence). J gave up 7 bases and V 5 bases, and 12 bases lay outside the gene matches. This chain connects TRBV20-1 to TRBJ2-1; 9 positions agree with TRBD1. The sample in question was PBMCs, obtained on the day of the yellow fever booster vaccination. This clonotype was sampled from a man aged 25 to 40 who received the YFV17D yellow fever vaccine. The CDR3 spells CSAVTGTGFQNEQFF. The CDR3, as DNA: TGCAGTGCTGTTACCGGGACAGGGTTTCAGAATGAGCAGTTCTTC.